This TCR beta chain was identified in a study of post-analysis software for immune sequencing data. Findings and limits, study-wide: Included in a set of 5 or 6 TRBV segments more frequent in patients than controls were TRBV5-6, TRBV5-1 and TRBV20-1. People with multiple sclerosis had a significantly lower normalized Chao1 diversity than controls did.

Built from TCR beta cDNA, the libraries had unique molecular identifiers in them. TCRdb passed the PCR reads through MiXCR, listing each CDR3 protein once. This table has 650,000 to 850,000 distinct CDR3 sequences, 40% to 55% appearing once. The CDR3 covers 17 residues. The trim removed 1 base at V and 2 bases at J, leaving 7 bases unmatched. Germline CDR1 and CDR2: KGHSH and LQKENI. With respect to this clonotype: Antigen unknown.

Sequenced material: blood. The receptor was isolated from a girl under 18 with multiple sclerosis. V and J are TRBV18 and TRBJ2-3, with 9 bases that match TRBD2. CDR3 DNA: TGTGCCAGCTCACCACTTGCGGCGGGAGGGGTCACAGATACGCAGTATTTT. The encoded protein is CASSPLAAGGVTDTQYF.